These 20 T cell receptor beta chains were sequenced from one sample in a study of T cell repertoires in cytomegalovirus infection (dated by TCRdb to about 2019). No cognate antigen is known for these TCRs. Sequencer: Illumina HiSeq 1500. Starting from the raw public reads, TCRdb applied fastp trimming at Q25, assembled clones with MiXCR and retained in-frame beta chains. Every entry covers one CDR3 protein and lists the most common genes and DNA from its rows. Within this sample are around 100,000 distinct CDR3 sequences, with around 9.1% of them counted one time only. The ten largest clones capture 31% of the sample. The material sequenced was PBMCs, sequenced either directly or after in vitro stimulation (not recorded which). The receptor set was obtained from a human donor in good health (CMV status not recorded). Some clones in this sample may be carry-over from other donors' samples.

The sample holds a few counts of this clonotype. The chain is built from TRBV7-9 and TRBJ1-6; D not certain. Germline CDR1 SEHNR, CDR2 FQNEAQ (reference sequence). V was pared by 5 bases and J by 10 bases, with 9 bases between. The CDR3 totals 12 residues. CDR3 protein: CASSHKVSPLHF. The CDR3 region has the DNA TGTGCCAGCAGCCATAAAGTCTCACCCCTCCACTTT.

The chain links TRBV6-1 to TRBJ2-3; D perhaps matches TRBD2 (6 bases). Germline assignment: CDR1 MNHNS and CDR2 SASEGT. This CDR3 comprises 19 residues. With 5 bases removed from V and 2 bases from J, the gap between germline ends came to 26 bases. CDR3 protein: CASSPTPFTSPRVTDTQYF. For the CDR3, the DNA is TGTGCCAGCAGTCCGACCCCTTTTACTAGCCCGAGAGTCACAGATACGCAGTATTTT.

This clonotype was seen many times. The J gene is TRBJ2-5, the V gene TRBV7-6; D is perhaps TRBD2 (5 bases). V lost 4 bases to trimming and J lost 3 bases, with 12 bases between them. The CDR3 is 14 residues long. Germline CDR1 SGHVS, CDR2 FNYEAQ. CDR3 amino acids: CASSSWLGEETQYF. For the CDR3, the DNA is TGTGCCAGCAGCTCGTGGCTGGGAGAAGAGACCCAGTACTTC.

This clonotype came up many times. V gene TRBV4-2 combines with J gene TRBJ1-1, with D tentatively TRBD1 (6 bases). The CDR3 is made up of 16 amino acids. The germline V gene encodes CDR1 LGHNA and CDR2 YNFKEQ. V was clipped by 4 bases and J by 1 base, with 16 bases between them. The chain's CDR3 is CASSRSQGGANTEAFF. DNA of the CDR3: TGTGCCAGCAGCCGCTCGCAAGGGGGTGCGAACACTGAAGCTTTCTTT.

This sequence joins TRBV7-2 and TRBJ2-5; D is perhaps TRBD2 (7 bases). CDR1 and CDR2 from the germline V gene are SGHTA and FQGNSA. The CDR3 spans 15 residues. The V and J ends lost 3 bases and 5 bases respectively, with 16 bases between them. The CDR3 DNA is TGTGCCAGCAGCTTTCGGGGGGCGGGGGCTGAGACCCAGTACTTC. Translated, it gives CASSFRGAGAETQYF.

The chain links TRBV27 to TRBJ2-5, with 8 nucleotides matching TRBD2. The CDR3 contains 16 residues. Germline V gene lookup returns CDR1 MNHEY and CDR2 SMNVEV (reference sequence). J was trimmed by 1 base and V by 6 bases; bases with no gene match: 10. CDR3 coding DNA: TGTGCCAGCAGCCGGGGGGGGGTCGTGGGCCAAGAGACCCAGTACTTC. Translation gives CASSRGGVVGQETQYF.

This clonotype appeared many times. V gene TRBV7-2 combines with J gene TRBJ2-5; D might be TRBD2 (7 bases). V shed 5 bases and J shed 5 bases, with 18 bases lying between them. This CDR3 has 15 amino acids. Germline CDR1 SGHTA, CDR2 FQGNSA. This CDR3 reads CASSTQGGAGETQYF. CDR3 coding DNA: TGTGCCAGCAGCACTCAAGGGGGGGCAGGTGAGACCCAGTACTTC. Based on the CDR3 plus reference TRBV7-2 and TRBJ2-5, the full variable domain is GAGVSQSPSNKVTEKGKDVELRCDPISGHTALYWYRQSLGQGLEFLIYFQGNSAPDKSGLPSDRFSAERTGGSVSTLTIQRTQQEDSAVYLCASSTQGGAGETQYFGPGTRLLVL.

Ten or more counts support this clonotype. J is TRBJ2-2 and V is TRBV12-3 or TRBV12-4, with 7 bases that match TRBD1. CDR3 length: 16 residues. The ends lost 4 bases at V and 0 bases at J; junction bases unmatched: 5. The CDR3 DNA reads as TGTGCCAGCAGTTCTAACAGGGGCCCGAACACCGGGGAGCTGTTTTTT. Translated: CASSSNRGPNTGELFF.

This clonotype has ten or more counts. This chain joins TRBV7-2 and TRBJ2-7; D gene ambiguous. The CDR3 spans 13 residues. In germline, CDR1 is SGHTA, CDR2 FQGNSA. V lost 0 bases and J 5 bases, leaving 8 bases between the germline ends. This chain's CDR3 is CASSLAQVHEQYF. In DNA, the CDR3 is TGTGCCAGCAGCTTAGCGCAGGTTCACGAGCAGTACTTC.

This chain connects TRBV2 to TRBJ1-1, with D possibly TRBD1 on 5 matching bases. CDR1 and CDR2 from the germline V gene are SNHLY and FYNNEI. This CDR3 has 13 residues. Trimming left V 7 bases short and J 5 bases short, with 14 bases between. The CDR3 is CASTEGRVTEAFF. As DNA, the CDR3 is TGTGCCAGCACCGAAGGCAGGGTTACTGAAGCTTTCTTT.

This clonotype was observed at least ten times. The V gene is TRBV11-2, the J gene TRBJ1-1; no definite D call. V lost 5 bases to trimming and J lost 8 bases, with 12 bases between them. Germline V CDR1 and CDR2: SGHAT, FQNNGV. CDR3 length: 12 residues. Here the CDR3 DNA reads TGTGCCAGCAGCCCCCAATACGGGGAAGCTTTCTTT. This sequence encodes CASSPQYGEAFF.

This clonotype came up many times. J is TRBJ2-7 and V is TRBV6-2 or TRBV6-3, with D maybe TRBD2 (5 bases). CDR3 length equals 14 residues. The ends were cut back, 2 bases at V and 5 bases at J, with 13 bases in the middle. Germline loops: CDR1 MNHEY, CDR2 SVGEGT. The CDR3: CASSYGLAFHEQYV. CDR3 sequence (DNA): TGTGCCAGCAGTTACGGGCTAGCTTTCCACGAGCAGTACGTC.

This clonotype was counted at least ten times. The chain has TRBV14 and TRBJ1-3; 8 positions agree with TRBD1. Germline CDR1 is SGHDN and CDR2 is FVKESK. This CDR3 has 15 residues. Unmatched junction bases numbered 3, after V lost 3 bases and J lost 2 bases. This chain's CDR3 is CASSHRTGTGNTIYF. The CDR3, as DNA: TGTGCCAGCAGCCACCGGACAGGGACTGGAAACACCATATATTTT.

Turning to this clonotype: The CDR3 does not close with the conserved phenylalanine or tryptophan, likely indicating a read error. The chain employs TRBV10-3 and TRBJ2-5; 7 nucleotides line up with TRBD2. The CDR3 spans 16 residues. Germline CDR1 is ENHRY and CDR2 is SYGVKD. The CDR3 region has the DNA TGTGCAATCATTGAGCTTCTAGCGGCCTCCCAAGAGACCCAGTACGTC. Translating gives CAIIELLAASQETQYV.

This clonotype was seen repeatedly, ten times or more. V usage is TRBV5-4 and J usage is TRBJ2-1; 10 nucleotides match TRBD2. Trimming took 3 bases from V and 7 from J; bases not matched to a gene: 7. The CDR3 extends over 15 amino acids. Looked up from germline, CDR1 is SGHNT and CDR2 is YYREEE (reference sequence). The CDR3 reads CASSSTSGLLNEQFF. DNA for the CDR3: TGTGCCAGCAGCTCGACTAGCGGGCTCCTTAATGAGCAGTTCTTC. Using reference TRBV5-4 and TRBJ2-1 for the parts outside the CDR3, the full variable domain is ETGVTQSPTHLIKTRGQQVTLRCSSQSGHNTVSWYQQALGQGPQFIFQYYREEENGRGNFPPRFSGLQFPNYSSELNVNALELDDSALYLCASSSTSGLLNEQFFGPGTRLTVL.

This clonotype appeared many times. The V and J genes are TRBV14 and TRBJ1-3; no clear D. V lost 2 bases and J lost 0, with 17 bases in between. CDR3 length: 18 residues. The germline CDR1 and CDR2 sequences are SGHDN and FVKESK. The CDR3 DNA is TGTGCCAGCAGCCAAAACCAGAGACCACTACTCTCTGGAAACACCATATATTTT. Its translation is CASSQNQRPLLSGNTIYF.

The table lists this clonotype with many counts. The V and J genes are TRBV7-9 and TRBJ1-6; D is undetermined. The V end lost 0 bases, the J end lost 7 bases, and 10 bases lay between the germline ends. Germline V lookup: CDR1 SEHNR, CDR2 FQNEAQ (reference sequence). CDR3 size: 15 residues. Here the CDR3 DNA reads TGTGCCAGCAGCTTAGCGCAAGTTCTCAATTCACCCCTCCACTTT. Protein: CASSLAQVLNSPLHF.

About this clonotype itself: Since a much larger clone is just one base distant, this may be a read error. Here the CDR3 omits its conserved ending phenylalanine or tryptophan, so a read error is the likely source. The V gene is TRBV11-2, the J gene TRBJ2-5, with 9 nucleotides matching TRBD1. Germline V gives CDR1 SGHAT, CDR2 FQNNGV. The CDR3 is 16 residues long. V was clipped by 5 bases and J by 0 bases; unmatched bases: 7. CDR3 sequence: CASSPRTGAYQETQYI. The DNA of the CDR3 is TGTGCCAGCAGCCCGCGGACAGGGGCGTACCAAGAGACCCAGTACATC.

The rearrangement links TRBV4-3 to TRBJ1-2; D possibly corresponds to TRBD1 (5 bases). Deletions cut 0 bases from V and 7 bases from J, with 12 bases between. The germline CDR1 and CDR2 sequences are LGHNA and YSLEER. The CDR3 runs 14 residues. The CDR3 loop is CASSQEGGIGGYTF. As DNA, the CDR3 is TGCGCCAGCAGCCAAGAGGGGGGGATCGGTGGCTACACCTTC.

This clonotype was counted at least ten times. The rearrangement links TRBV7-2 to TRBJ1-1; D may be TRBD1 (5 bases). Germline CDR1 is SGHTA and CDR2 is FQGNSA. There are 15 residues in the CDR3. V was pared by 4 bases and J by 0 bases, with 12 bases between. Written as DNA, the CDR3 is TGTGCCAGCAGCTCCTCCGTAGGGGTGAACACTGAAGCTTTCTTT. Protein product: CASSSSVGVNTEAFF. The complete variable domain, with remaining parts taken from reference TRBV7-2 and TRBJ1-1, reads GAGVSQSPSNKVTEKGKDVELRCDPISGHTALYWYRQSLGQGLEFLIYFQGNSAPDKSGLPSDRFSAERTGGSVSTLTIQRTQQEDSAVYLCASSSSVGVNTEAFFGQGTRLTVV.